The rows below give T cell receptor beta chains drawn from one sample of a study of T cells in Graves' hyperthyroidism and ophthalmopathy. TCRdb reanalysed the multiplex PCR reads using MiXCR and keeps one entry per CDR3 protein. This table has around 560,000 distinct CDR3 sequences, roughly 17% appearing once. The sequenced sample was blood. The receptors were gathered from a woman between 18 and 29 years old with Graves' hyperthyroidism. Each CDR3 is given with its conserved first and last residue. The D gene is left open where the match is weak. Clone sizes are given selectively: once, few, many, or a class where the clone is expanded.

cdr3_nt	cdr3_aa	clone_size	d_call	v_call	j_call
TGTGCCAGTCGGCGAGCGGGGGTGTTCTACAATGAGCAGTTCTTC	CASRRAGVFYNEQFF	few	TRBD2	TRBV11-2	TRBJ2-1
TGTGCCAGCAGTGAATGGGGAATGGGGACAGTTGCCTATGGCTACACCTTC	CASSEWGMGTVAYGYTF	.	TRBD1	TRBV25-1	TRBJ1-2
TGCGCCAGCAGCTTGGAGGCGCATAACTATGGCTACACCTTC	CASSLEAHNYGYTF	many	.	TRBV5-1	TRBJ1-2
TGTGCCAGCAGCTTAATCTTCTGGACTAGCGGGTCGTACAATGAGCAGTTCTTC	CASSLIFWTSGSYNEQFF	few	TRBD2	TRBV7-9	TRBJ2-1
TGTGCCAGCAGTTTATATATAGCGGGAGGTATAGGGCCTAGCACAGATACGCAGTATTTT	CASSLYIAGGIGPSTDTQYF	many	TRBD2	TRBV28	TRBJ2-3
TGTGCCAGCAGCTTGCGGCTATGGGGAGCAGGAGAGCAGTACTTC	CASSLRLWGAGEQYF	.	.	TRBV5-5	TRBJ2-7
TGTGCCAGCCACTTTGAGGGGGGATACGCTGAAGCTTTCTTT	CASHFEGGYAEAFF	many	.	TRBV5-5	TRBJ1-1
TGTGCCTGGGGGGATACGACTGAAAAACTGTTTTTT	CAWGDTTEKLFF	many	.	TRBV30	TRBJ1-4
TGTGCCAGCACCCCCCGGGGAACAGGGGGCGTTGGCAATCAGCCCCAGCATTTT	CASTPRGTGGVGNQPQHF	many	TRBD1	TRBV28	TRBJ1-5
TGTGCCAGCAAAGCCTCGGCAGGTGCCTACGAGCAGTACTTC	CASKASAGAYEQYF	.	.	TRBV27	TRBJ2-7
TGTGCCAGCAGTATCGGGGGACACCCGAAAGTGCAAGAGACCCAGTACTTC	CASSIGGHPKVQETQYF	many	.	TRBV7-8	TRBJ2-5
TGTGCCAGCAGCTTGCTAGCGGGGGGTGCCTACGAGCAGTACTTC	CASSLLAGGAYEQYF	many	TRBD2	TRBV11-2	TRBJ2-7
TGTGCCAGCAGTTTAAACGGGAGCCCTAATTCACCCCTCCACTTT	CASSLNGSPNSPLHF	few	.	TRBV12-3/TRBV12-4	TRBJ1-6
TGTGCCAGTGGACAGGGTCTTTTTGCGAACACCGGGGAGCTGTTTTTT	CASGQGLFANTGELFF	few	TRBD1	TRBV19	TRBJ2-2
TGTGCCAGCAGCTTCCGCCAGGGGGGAGGCAGCAATCAGCCCCAGCATTTT	CASSFRQGGGSNQPQHF	few	TRBD1	TRBV7-2	TRBJ1-5
TGCAGTGCTAGAGTGAGTCGGGCGGGAGACGATACGCAGTATTTT	CSARVSRAGDDTQYF	many	TRBD2	TRBV20-1	TRBJ2-3
TGCGCCAGCAGCCACAGCCTAGCGGGAGGTTTCTACGAGCAGTACTTC	CASSHSLAGGFYEQYF	.	TRBD2	TRBV4-1	TRBJ2-7
TGTGCCAGTAGTATAGGGACGGTGAACACTGAAGCTTTCTTT	CASSIGTVNTEAFF	few	.	TRBV19	TRBJ1-1
TGTGCCAGCAGCTTAGATTTATGGGGATTGGGTCACAGTTCACCCCTCCACTTT	CASSLDLWGLGHSSPLHF	many	.	TRBV7-2	TRBJ1-6
TGTGCCAGCAGGGACTCCCAGGGAGGCACCGGGGAGCTGTTTTTT	CASRDSQGGTGELFF	many	.	TRBV28	TRBJ2-2
TGTGCCAGCAGTAGGACTAGCGGGGGGCCGATGAGAACCGGGGAGCTGTTTTTT	CASSRTSGGPMRTGELFF	once	TRBD2	TRBV12-3/TRBV12-4	TRBJ2-2
TGTGCCGGACAACAGGGGACTGAAGCTTTCTTT	CAGQQGTEAFF	.	TRBD1	TRBV30	TRBJ1-1
TGTGCCAGCAGACCTAACACCGGGGAGCTGTTTTTT	CASRPNTGELFF	many	.	TRBV12-3/TRBV12-4	TRBJ2-2
TGTGCCAGCAGCTCCACAAGGGATGGCTACTCCTTC	CASSSTRDGYSF	.	.	TRBV13	TRBJ1-2
TGTGCCAGCAGCAGGGGCGAAGGGGGCATCAATCAGCCCCAGCATTTT	CASSRGEGGINQPQHF	few	TRBD1	TRBV13	TRBJ1-5
TGTGCCAGCAGCCAAGGACGGGGATCCTATGGCTACACCTTC	CASSQGRGSYGYTF	many	.	TRBV3-1	TRBJ1-2
TGCAGCGCTGGGCGGGAGACTGGGGCCAACGTCCTGACTTTC	CSAGRETGANVLTF	few	TRBD2	TRBV20-1	TRBJ2-6
TGCAGTACTAGGGTGGATACGCAGTATTTT	CSTRVDTQYF	many	.	TRBV20-1	TRBJ2-3
TGCAGTGCTAGTGCCTGGACAGGGGGCTGGTATGGCTACACCTTC	CSASAWTGGWYGYTF	once	TRBD1	TRBV20-1	TRBJ1-2
TGTGCCAGCAGCTGGTCCCCGTTCGGGGGCCAAGAGACCCAGTACTTC	CASSWSPFGGQETQYF	few	.	TRBV7-2	TRBJ2-5
TGTGCCAGCAGTTTAGAGTACTCCCGGGTGGATACGCAGTATTTT	CASSLEYSRVDTQYF	.	.	TRBV12-3/TRBV12-4	TRBJ2-3
TGTGCCAGCAGCTTACTAGGTCTAGGGTACAATGAGCAGTTCTTC	CASSLLGLGYNEQFF	few	.	TRBV5-4	TRBJ2-1